A selection of T cell receptor beta chains follows, all from one sample in a study of T cells after yellow fever vaccination. TCRdb fed the 5' RACE reads into MiXCR, producing one record per CDR3 protein. The sample has about 210,000 distinct CDR3 sequences, about 7% seen once. Here the sequenced sample was CD4+ T cells sorted from PBMCs, taken on the day of the yellow fever booster vaccination. Receptors originate from a man aged 30-40 years who received the YFV17D yellow fever vaccine. CDR3s include the opening cysteine and the closing phenylalanine or tryptophan. D genes are given only for firm matches. Size is omitted from some rows. Given values are once, few, many or a class for expanded clones.

V,D,size,J,DNA,CDR3
TRBV7-2,-,few,TRBJ2-1,TGTGCCAGCAGCCCCCGGCCCCTCGGCGAGCAGTTCTTC,CASSPRPLGEQFF
TRBV10-2,TRBD2,many,TRBJ2-3,TGCGCCACCGGGGGGGGTAGCGGCACTAGCACAGATACGCAGTATTTT,CATGGGSGTSTDTQYF
TRBV4-3,TRBD2,many,TRBJ2-7,TGCGCCAGCAGCCAAGAAACGGGAGGGACGGGCGAGCAGTACTTC,CASSQETGGTGEQYF
TRBV5-1,-,few,TRBJ2-7,TGCGCCAGCAGCTTAGGAGGGGTAACCTACGAGCAGTACTTC,CASSLGGVTYEQYF
TRBV11-2,-,-,TRBJ2-1,TGTGCCAGCAGCGCAGGGGTGGGGATCTACAATGAGCAGTTCTTC,CASSAGVGIYNEQFF
TRBV30,-,-,TRBJ1-1,TGTGCCTGGGCCAGGGGATTAACTGAAGCTTTCTTT,CAWARGLTEAFF
TRBV19,-,-,TRBJ2-2,TGTGCCAGTAGTTTCGGGGGCTTGACCGGGGAGCTGTTTTTT,CASSFGGLTGELFF
TRBV7-2,-,many,TRBJ2-5,TGTGCCAGCAGCTTAGCAGGCCTTCAAGAGACCCAGTACTTC,CASSLAGLQETQYF
TRBV7-3,-,many,TRBJ2-2,TGTGCCAGCAGCTTAATGGGGGGCCGGTTAGACACCGGGGAGCTGTTTTTT,CASSLMGGRLDTGELFF
TRBV11-2,-,-,TRBJ2-6,TGTGCCAGCAGCCTCTCCTCGGGCAGGGTTAGCTCTGGGGCCAACGTCCTGACTTTC,CASSLSSGRVSSGANVLTF
TRBV5-6,-,many,TRBJ2-5,TGTGCCAGCAGCTTGTTTCAAGAGACCCAGTACTTC,CASSLFQETQYF
TRBV20-1,TRBD1,-,TRBJ1-2,TGCAGTGCATCGAGGGGGACAGGGGAATATGGCTACACCTTC,CSASRGTGEYGYTF
TRBV7-2,TRBD1,-,TRBJ2-1,TGTGCCAGCAGCTGGGACAGGGCCTACAATGAGCAGTTCTTC,CASSWDRAYNEQFF
TRBV4-2,-,many,TRBJ2-2,TGTGCCAGCAGCCGGGGGGCTAGCGGTGGCACCGGGGAGCTGTTTTTT,CASSRGASGGTGELFF
TRBV29-1,TRBD1,-,TRBJ2-7,TGCAGCGTTCTCCGGGACAGGGGTGACGAGCAGTACTTC,CSVLRDRGDEQYF
TRBV20-1,TRBD2,-,TRBJ2-1,TGCAGTGCTACCCCCAGCGGGAGCTGGGGGAATGAGCAGTTCTTC,CSATPSGSWGNEQFF
TRBV12-3/TRBV12-4,-,-,TRBJ1-2,TGTGCCAGCAGTTTCGGGGGTGGCTATGGCTACACCTTC,CASSFGGGYGYTF
TRBV5-4,-,many,TRBJ1-3,TGTGCCAGCAGCTTGGGCTTTGTTGGGCAGGAAGAAAACACCATATATTTT,CASSLGFVGQEENTIYF
TRBV5-6,-,many,TRBJ2-7,TGTGCCAGCAGCTCCAGGGTCGAGCAGTACTTC,CASSSRVEQYF
TRBV18,-,-,TRBJ2-3,TGTGCCAGCTCACCAGTTGGATTCGCAGATACGCAGTATTTT,CASSPVGFADTQYF
TRBV19,-,-,TRBJ1-1,TGTGCCAGTAGTTCGTTGACAGACGGAAACACTGAAGCTTTCTTT,CASSSLTDGNTEAFF
TRBV20-1,-,many,TRBJ2-1,TGCAGTGCTAGGCGAGGACCCCTAGACAATGAGCAGTTCTTC,CSARRGPLDNEQFF
TRBV12-3/TRBV12-4,TRBD2,many,TRBJ2-1,TGTGCCAGCAGTTCCCCCGGGACTAGCGGCGAAGAGCAGTTCTTC,CASSSPGTSGEEQFF
TRBV10-3,-,-,TRBJ2-7,TGTGCCATCAGTGCGGGTCAGCGTTCCTACGAGCAGTACTTC,CAISAGQRSYEQYF
TRBV5-1,TRBD2,many,TRBJ2-1,TGCGCCAGCGCTCGGGGGGAGCCCTACAATGAGCAGTTCTTC,CASARGEPYNEQFF
TRBV28,-,-,TRBJ1-1,TGTGCCAGCAGTTTCGTGGGGATCAACACTGAAGCTTTCTTT,CASSFVGINTEAFF
TRBV3-1,TRBD2,few,TRBJ2-7,TGTGCCAGCAGTCTTCTAGCGGGAAACGACTACGAGCAGTACTTC,CASSLLAGNDYEQYF
TRBV5-1,-,few,TRBJ2-1,TGCGCCAGCAGCTTGGTTGGCTTCGATGAGCAGTTCTTC,CASSLVGFDEQFF
TRBV30,-,-,TRBJ2-6,TGTGCCTGGAAGGAAGGCTCTGGGGCCAACGTCCTGACTTTC,CAWKEGSGANVLTF
TRBV6-2/TRBV6-3,TRBD1,few,TRBJ1-5,TGTGCCAGCAGCTACGAGTTAGGGGGCGCGGATCAGCCCCAGCATTTT,CASSYELGGADQPQHF
TRBV20-1,-,many,TRBJ2-3,TGCAGTGCCACCCCGGGGTTTCTCACAGATACGCAGTATTTT,CSATPGFLTDTQYF
TRBV20-1,TRBD2,few,TRBJ2-7,TGCAGTGCTAGATTCCCTAGCGGGAGCTACGAGCAGTACTTC,CSARFPSGSYEQYF
TRBV4-3,TRBD2,-,TRBJ2-5,TGCGCCAGCAGCCAAGGCCGGACTAGCGGGGAGACCCAGTACTTC,CASSQGRTSGETQYF
TRBV20-1,-,-,TRBJ2-7,TGCAGTGCTAGTAGGATGGTGGAGGAGCAGTACTTC,CSASRMVEEQYF
TRBV20-1,-,many,TRBJ2-1,TGCAGTGCGTGGGCCTCCTACAATGAGCAGTTCTTC,CSAWASYNEQFF
TRBV12-3/TRBV12-4,-,few,TRBJ1-4,TGTGCCAGCAGTTTAGACCAACGAACTAATGAAAAACTGTTTTTT,CASSLDQRTNEKLFF
TRBV6-5,-,-,TRBJ2-4,TGTGCCAGCAGTTATGGGGCATCAGGAGAAAACATTCAGTACTTC,CASSYGASGENIQYF
TRBV5-6,-,few,TRBJ2-7,TGTGCCAGCAGCTTGGTCGCCGGGGCCGGCTACGAGCAGTACTTC,CASSLVAGAGYEQYF
TRBV20-1,TRBD1,many,TRBJ1-1,TGCAGTGCTAGAGAGAGGGACAGGGGGCTCCAAGCTTTCTTT,CSARERDRGLQAFF
TRBV3-1,-,-,TRBJ2-1,TGTGCCAGCAGCTTCCTGTCCGCAGGCGCTGAGCAGTTCTTC,CASSFLSAGAEQFF
TRBV12-3/TRBV12-4,-,-,TRBJ2-2,TGTGCCAGCAGCTTGACCCCCACAGGGACCGGGGAGCTGTTTTTT,CASSLTPTGTGELFF